What follows are 30 T cell receptor beta chains derived from one specimen sequenced in a study of cytomegalovirus exposure and HLA in healthy donors. PCR employed 60 Vbeta and 13 Jbeta primers. The table came from immunoSEQ multiplex PCR; TCRdb's copy has only in-frame clones and leaves some out. The sample lists around 130,000 clones; 80% to 90% were seen once. The specimen sequenced was PBMCs. All receptors come from a man in his forties or fifties in good health and CMV-seronegative.

The chain couples TRBV15 to TRBJ2-2, with D hard to call. The CDR3 covers 12 residues. Trimming took 2 bases from V and 6 from J, leaving 4 bases between them. Germline V gene sequence: CDR1 LNHNV, CDR2 YYDKDF (reference sequence). CDR3 residues: CATSRLAGELFF. The CDR3 bases are TGTGCCACCAGCAGACTAGCCGGGGAGCTGTTTTTT.

Note on this clone: Other DNA variants within this sample encode the same CDR3. The V call is TRBV7-3, the J call TRBJ2-3; 9 bases fit TRBD1. The CDR3 totals 13 residues. Germline CDR1 is SGHTA and CDR2 is FQGTGA. The trim removed 6 bases at V and 4 bases at J, leaving 2 bases unmatched. DNA for the CDR3: TGTGCCAGCAGTCGACAGGGGGCAGATACGCAGTATTTT. It is translated as CASSRQGADTQYF.

This chain joins TRBV6-6 and TRBJ1-1; the D gene is possibly TRBD1 (5 bases). Germline-derived CDR1 and CDR2 are MNHNY and SVGAGI (reference sequence). Trimming took 4 bases from V and 8 from J, leaving 8 bases between them. The CDR3 runs 11 residues. The CDR3 here is CASSWGREAFF. The CDR3 region has the DNA TGTGCCAGCAGTTGGGGGAGGGAAGCTTTCTTT.

The chain couples TRBV29-1 to TRBJ2-1; 7 bases agree with TRBD2. Germline loops: CDR1 SQVTM, CDR2 ANQGSEA. V shed 4 bases, J shed 6 bases, and the junction held 18 bases outside the gene matches. CDR3 length equals 17 residues. The CDR3 sequence: CSVVNLPGLVPPNEQFF. As DNA, the CDR3 is TGCAGCGTTGTGAACCTACCAGGACTAGTACCTCCCAATGAGCAGTTCTTC.

This chain uses TRBV6-6 with TRBJ2-7, with a weak D call TRBD1 (5 bases). Germline CDR1 is MNHNY and CDR2 is SVGAGI (reference sequence). Trimming removed 5 bases at V and 0 bases at J, with 14 bases between. This CDR3 is built from 15 residues. The CDR3 sequence is CASSTGATVSYEQYF. As DNA, the CDR3 is TGTGCCAGCAGTACAGGCGCGACAGTCTCCTACGAGCAGTACTTC.

Comment on this clone: A junction boundary mismatches the germline segment, possibly from a read error. The chain is built from TRBV15 and TRBJ2-6; the D is unclear. This CDR3 comprises 16 residues. The germline V gene has CDR1 LNHNV and CDR2 YYDKDF (reference sequence). The CDR3 bases are TGTGCCACCAGCAGAGTGAAAAGCTCTAGGGCCAACGTCCTGACTTTC. Protein: CATSRVKSSRANVLTF.

This clone was observed a few times. This chain joins TRBV6-5 and TRBJ2-1; 8 nucleotides line up with TRBD2. The trim removed 2 bases at V and 0 bases at J, leaving 3 bases unmatched. Germline V gene lookup returns CDR1 MNHEY and CDR2 SVGAGI. The CDR3 contains 16 residues. The CDR3 loop is CASSYLGGASYNEQFF. CDR3 in DNA: TGTGCCAGCAGTTACCTCGGGGGGGCCTCCTACAATGAGCAGTTCTTC.

The chain uses TRBV6-1 and TRBJ2-1; D is unclear. The CDR3 sequence is 13 residues long. The germline gives CDR1 MNHNS, CDR2 SASEGT. V was clipped by 10 bases and J by 3 bases, with 13 bases between them. The CDR3 coding sequence is TGTGCCACCCGGTCCACCGGCTACAATGAGCAGTTCTTC. Amino acid sequence: CATRSTGYNEQFF.

The CDR3 sequence: CASSSRQGIDEQYF. CDR3 nucleotide sequence: TGCGCCAGCAGCTCGAGACAGGGAATCGACGAGCAGTACTTC. The V call is TRBV5-1, the J call TRBJ2-7; 7 positions match TRBD1. The V gene's germline CDR1 is SGHRS and CDR2 YFSETQ. V shed 3 bases, J shed 5 bases, and the junction held 8 bases outside the gene matches. The length of the CDR3 is 14 residues.

The chain employs TRBV5-1 and TRBJ2-7; TRBD1 might be the D (6 bases). This CDR3 comprises 15 residues. Germline CDR1 SGHRS, CDR2 YFSETQ. Deletions cut 0 bases from V and 4 bases from J, with 14 bases between. This CDR3 reads CASSLAEQGLYEQYF. CDR3 sequence (DNA): TGCGCCAGCAGCTTGGCTGAACAGGGATTATACGAGCAGTACTTC.

This chain joins TRBV19 and TRBJ2-5; 7 nucleotides match TRBD1. V gave up 5 bases and J gave up 4 bases; unmatched junction bases: 7. CDR3 length: 14 amino acids. Germline CDR1 is LNHDA and CDR2 is SQIVND (reference sequence). For the CDR3, the DNA is TGTGCCAGTAGTCCCCGGGACAGACTAGAGACCCAGTACTTC. This codes for CASSPRDRLETQYF.

The chain combines TRBV11-2 with TRBJ2-5; unclear D gene. Per germline, CDR1 SGHAT and CDR2 FQNNGV. The germline V and J ends were trimmed by 5 bases and 2 bases, with 15 bases remaining between them. This CDR3 is built from 15 residues. CDR3 nucleotides: TGTGCCAGCAGCCCCCGCCTGACTGTACAAGAGACCCAGTACTTC. Encoded protein: CASSPRLTVQETQYF.

The CDR3 nucleotides read TGTGCCAGCAGCCCCACCGGGGGTAATTCACCCCTCCACTTT. Encoded protein: CASSPTGGNSPLHF. The rearrangement uses TRBV9 and TRBJ1-6; D may be TRBD1 (5 bases). CDR3 length equals 14 residues. Germline V gene lookup returns CDR1 SGDLS and CDR2 YYNGEE. The V end lost 4 bases, the J end lost 6 bases, and 11 bases lay between the germline ends.

The chain recombines TRBV19 with TRBJ1-1; D unclear. V lost 4 bases, J lost 8 bases, and 11 bases lay in between. Germline values: CDR1 LNHDA, CDR2 SQIVND (reference sequence). The CDR3 is 12 residues long. CDR3 residues: CASSTRPGEAFF. The CDR3 DNA reads TGTGCCAGTAGTACCCGACCGGGAGAAGCTTTCTTT. Full variable domain (outside the CDR3, taken from reference TRBV19 and TRBJ1-1): DGGITQSPKYLFRKEGQNVTLSCEQNLNHDAMYWYRQDPGQGLRLIYYSQIVNDFQKGDIAEGYSVSREKKESFPLTVTSAQKNPTAFYLCASSTRPGEAFFGQGTRLTVV.

CDR3: CASSSEGSPTEKLFF. The CDR3 DNA reads TGTGCCAGCAGCTCCGAGGGCTCCCCTACGGAAAAACTGTTTTTT. V and J are TRBV9 and TRBJ1-4; no reliable D call. The CDR3 extends over 15 amino acids. V gave up 4 bases and J gave up 8 bases, with 18 bases separating them. Germline loops: CDR1 SGDLS, CDR2 YYNGEE.

The rearrangement links TRBV19 to TRBJ1-6; 8 nucleotides line up with TRBD1. Unmatched junction bases numbered 6, after V lost 9 bases and J lost 5 bases. There are 14 residues in the CDR3. CDR1 and CDR2 from the germline V gene are LNHDA and SQIVND (reference sequence). As DNA, the CDR3 is TGTGCCAGCACAGGGGGTTGGGATAATTCACCCCTCCACTTT. It encodes CASTGGWDNSPLHF.

The J gene is TRBJ1-3, the V gene TRBV5-1; a possible D gene is TRBD1 (6 bases). V lost 1 base and J lost 8, with 13 bases in between. There are 14 residues in the CDR3. CDR1 SGHRS and CDR2 YFSETQ come from the germline V gene. The CDR3 DNA reads as TGCGCCAGCAGCTTGACAGGGTTGGGATACACCATATATTTT. This translates into CASSLTGLGYTIYF.

This sequence joins TRBV18 and TRBJ1-6; the match to TRBD1 covers 9 bases. Germline loops: CDR1 KGHSH, CDR2 LQKENI. This CDR3 region has 17 residues. V lost 1 base, J lost 0 bases, and 1 base stayed unmatched. The CDR3 DNA reads as TGTGCCAGCTCACCACGGGACAGGGCCTCCTATAATTCACCCCTCCACTTT. Its protein product is CASSPRDRASYNSPLHF.

The J gene is TRBJ1-2, the V gene TRBV29-1; D remains unclear. V was cut by 3 bases and J by 4 bases, with 9 bases left in between. The CDR3 length is 12 residues. Germline V lookup: CDR1 SQVTM, CDR2 ANQGSEA. The CDR3 spells CSVDSSSYGYTF. Here the CDR3 DNA reads TGCAGCGTTGATAGCAGTTCCTATGGCTACACCTTC. Variable domain in full (rest from reference TRBV29-1 and TRBJ1-2): SAVISQKPSRDICQRGTSLTIQCQVDSQVTMMFWYRQQPGQSLTLIATANQGSEATYESGFVIDKFPISRPNLTFSTLTVSNMSPEDSSIYLCSVDSSSYGYTFGSGTRLTVV.

The table lists this clone with a few counts. This chain's CDR3 is CSVGGNHYGYTF. The CDR3 DNA reads as TGCAGCGTTGGAGGTAACCACTATGGCTACACCTTC. This chain uses TRBV29-1 with TRBJ1-2; D uncertain. Germline CDR1 is SQVTM and CDR2 is ANQGSEA. Trimming left V 4 bases short and J 3 bases short, with 9 bases between. The CDR3 is made up of 12 amino acids.

The rearrangement links TRBV7-9 to TRBJ1-2; D ambiguous. Germline-derived CDR1 and CDR2 are SEHNR and FQNEAQ (reference sequence). The V and J ends lost 4 bases and 1 base respectively, with 7 bases between them. The CDR3 is 13 residues long. CDR3 protein: CASSSTGNYGYTF. The CDR3 DNA sequence: TGTGCCAGCAGCTCCACGGGTAACTATGGCTACACCTTC. Drawing the rest from reference TRBV7-9 and TRBJ1-2, the complete variable domain is DTGVSQNPRHKITKRGQNVTFRCDPISEHNRLYWYRQTLGQGPEFLTYFQNEAQLEKSRLLSDRFSAERPKGSFSTLEIQRTEQGDSAMYLCASSSTGNYGYTFGSGTRLTVV.

This chain connects TRBV4-1 to TRBJ1-2, with 7 bases that match TRBD1. Germline-derived CDR1 and CDR2 are MGHRA and YSYEKL. This CDR3 spans 13 amino acids. The trim removed 3 bases at V and 10 bases at J, leaving 8 bases unmatched. The CDR3 DNA reads TGCGCCAGCAGCCAGCCCAGGGACAGAAACTACACCTTC. Translation gives CASSQPRDRNYTF.

This clone appeared a single time. The gene calls are TRBV6-5 and TRBJ1-1, with D perhaps TRBD1 (5 bases). This CDR3 has 13 residues. The germline gives CDR1 MNHEY, CDR2 SVGAGI. Trimming shortened V by 6 bases and J by 8 bases, and 16 bases separated the two germline ends. The CDR3 is CASRTLQGREAFF. The CDR3 DNA follows: TGTGCCAGCAGAACGCTCCAGGGTAGGGAAGCTTTCTTT.

The rearrangement uses TRBV7-8 and TRBJ2-3; 7 nucleotides align to TRBD2. The length of the CDR3 is 15 residues. The germline CDR1 and CDR2 sequences are SGHVS and FQNEAQ. V trimming: 5 bases; J trimming: 4 bases; junction bases outside the gene matches: 9. CDR3 bases: TGTGCCAGCAGCCGGAAGCGGGGTGGCCCAGATACGCAGTATTTT. Translated, it gives CASSRKRGGPDTQYF. Using reference TRBV7-8 and TRBJ2-3 for the parts outside the CDR3, the full variable domain is GAGVSQSPRYKVAKRGQDVALRCDPISGHVSLFWYQQALGQGPEFLTYFQNEAQLDKSGLPSDRFFAERPEGSVSTLKIQRTQQEDSAVYLCASSRKRGGPDTQYFGPGTRLTVL.

This clone was counted between two and nine times. This chain links TRBV5-5 with TRBJ2-1; 7 nucleotides align to TRBD2. CDR3 size: 16 residues. The V segment lost 2 bases and the J segment 4 bases; nucleotides outside the gene matches: 9. Germline CDR1 and CDR2: SGHKS and YYEKEE (reference sequence). DNA for the CDR3: TGTGCCAGCAGCTTATCCCCCCGGGGGGATTACAATGAGCAGTTCTTC. It specifies CASSLSPRGDYNEQFF.

The chain is built from TRBV27 and TRBJ2-1, with D possibly TRBD2 on 5 matching bases. The V gene lost 6 bases and the J gene lost 3 bases, with 18 bases spanning the gap. The germline V gene encodes CDR1 MNHEY and CDR2 SMNVEV (reference sequence). There are 16 residues in the CDR3. CDR3: CASRPLGRENYNEQFF. CDR3 coding DNA: TGTGCCAGCAGACCCCTCGGACGGGAAAACTACAATGAGCAGTTCTTC.

This rearrangement joins TRBV5-4 to TRBJ1-2; 7 nucleotides line up with TRBD1. Germline V gene sequence: CDR1 SGHNT, CDR2 YYREEE (reference sequence). J was trimmed by 3 bases and V by 4 bases; bases with no gene match: 6. The CDR3 covers 14 residues. The CDR3 DNA is TGTGCCAGCAGCCGGACAGGAGAGGACTATGGCTACACCTTC. Encoded protein: CASSRTGEDYGYTF. The whole variable domain, filled in from reference TRBV5-4 and TRBJ1-2, reads ETGVTQSPTHLIKTRGQQVTLRCSSQSGHNTVSWYQQALGQGPQFIFQYYREEENGRGNFPPRFSGLQFPNYSSELNVNALELDDSALYLCASSRTGEDYGYTFGSGTRLTVV.

The J gene is TRBJ2-7, the V gene TRBV19; tentatively, D is TRBD2 (5 bases). V lost 5 bases and J 7 bases, leaving 15 bases between the germline ends. Germline assignment: CDR1 LNHDA and CDR2 SQIVND (reference sequence). This CDR3 has 13 residues. The CDR3 coding sequence is TGTGCCAGTAGTTTCATGGGGAGAGGGGAGCAGTACTTC. Its protein is CASSFMGRGEQYF.

This clone showed up just once. The chain combines TRBV5-4 with TRBJ2-2; TRBD1 agrees at 8 bases. Germline loops: CDR1 SGHNT, CDR2 YYREEE (reference sequence). This CDR3 has 15 residues. Trimming removed 2 bases from V and 5 bases from J; junction bases left unmatched: 5. DNA for the CDR3: TGTGCCAGCAGCTTACGTGACAGGGGAACCGGGGAGCTGTTTTTT. Its protein is CASSLRDRGTGELFF.

The rearrangement uses TRBV5-4 and TRBJ2-7; TRBD2 matches 8 bases. The CDR3 is 14 amino acids. Germline-derived CDR1 and CDR2 are SGHNT and YYREEE (reference sequence). V was clipped by 4 bases and J by 3 bases; unmatched bases: 6. The CDR3, as DNA: TGTGCCAGCAGCCCCGGGACTAGAGGCTACGAGCAGTACTTC. This codes for CASSPGTRGYEQYF.